This TCR beta chain was documented in a study of OX40 agonist ivuxolimab in advanced cancers. Background on the study: The patients got ivuxolimab, which is an agonistic anti-OX40 (CD134) antibody. Patients receiving dose escalation had hepatocellular carcinoma, melanoma, renal cell or head and neck cancer. Findings and caveats of the study: Average numbers of expanded clones were greater in CD8+ T cells than in CD4+. At 0.1 to 3.0 mg/kg, CD4+ and CD8+ blood T cells expanded clonally by week 6.

With respect to this clone: Its antigen is currently unknown.

Clones were read by immunoSEQ multiplex PCR, and TCRdb kept only the in-frame ones, dropping some. The sample consists of tens of thousands of clones, roughly 90% of them appearing once. Looked up from germline, CDR1 is SGHTA and CDR2 is FQGTGA. Trimming stripped 2 bases from V and 4 bases from J, with 8 bases between. The CDR3 is made up of 14 amino acids. The input for sequencing was CD4+ or CD8+ T cells sorted from blood, taken in a trial of the OX40 agonist ivuxolimab. The clonotype comes from an adult with an advanced solid tumor such as melanoma, head and neck, liver or kidney cancer. J is TRBJ2-2 and V is TRBV7-3, with D hard to call. CDR3 sequence: CASSLGSRTGELFF. The CDR3 bases are TGTGCCAGCAGCTTAGGCAGTCGCACCGGGGAGCTGTTTTTT.